Below, 3 T cell receptor beta chains from the same sample are listed, as sequenced in a study of blood T cell repertoires in COVID-19. Using immunoSEQ multiplex PCR, the repertoire was profiled, and TCRdb retains in-frame clones only, with some absent. The sample holds some 250,000 clones, more than 75% seen once. The sample was peripheral blood. The receptors stem from a woman aged 35 to 49 who had recovered from COVID-19.

The J gene is TRBJ1-6, the V gene TRBV3-1 (or the pseudogene TRBV3-2); TRBD1 might be the D (6 bases). The CDR3 runs to 13 residues. Deletions cut 4 bases from V and 9 bases from J, with 10 bases between. Germline assignment: CDR1 LGHDT and CDR2 YNNKEL (reference sequence). In nucleotides, the CDR3 is TGTGCCAGCAGCCCCCCAGGGGTTTCACCCCTCCACTTT. Its protein product is CASSPPGVSPLHF.

This sequence joins TRBV7-8 and TRBJ2-7; TRBD2 aligns across 7 bases. Germline V gene lookup returns CDR1 SGHVS and CDR2 FQNEAQ. CDR3 length equals 17 residues. V was pared by 5 bases and J by 0 bases, with 13 bases of the junction left unmatched. The DNA of the CDR3 is TGTGCCAGCAGCCCCCGCGGTGTGGGCGGGAGCTCCTACGAGCAGTACTTC. It specifies CASSPRGVGGSSYEQYF.

This chain uses TRBV27 with TRBJ2-5, with TRBD1 as a possible D gene (5 bases). This CDR3 contains 17 residues. Germline V CDR1 and CDR2: MNHEY, SMNVEV (reference sequence). V was clipped by 6 bases and J by 5 bases, with 25 bases between them. The CDR3, as DNA: TGTGCCAGCAGCGATACTTTACAGGTCGGGCGTCGGGAGACCCAGTACTTC. Amino acids: CASSDTLQVGRRETQYF.